These 8 T cell receptor beta chains were all obtained from the same sample, sequenced in a study of CXCR3-negative and CXCR3-positive naive CD8 T cells. Study-wide results and limits: CXCR3-positive naive cells had TRB CDR3s that were more hydrophobic than CXCR3-negative naive cells had.

cDNA libraries for TRB were generated by 5' RACE incorporating UMI labels. TCRdb re-called the 5' RACE reads, yielding one record per CDR3 amino acid sequence without DNA. This table lists 150,000 or so distinct CDR3 sequences. What these receptors recognize is not known. Sequences were obtained from naive CXCR3+ CD8+ T cells from blood. Subset defined: CD45RO-CCR7+CD27+CD95- naive CD8+ T cells expressing CXCR3 (TNR3+). Source of these receptors: a human donor in good health. Some clones in this sample may be carry-over from other donors' samples.

CDR3 residues: CASSYFRGAPFF. The gene calls are TRBV27 and TRBJ2-1; no DNA is available, so the TRBD1 call from TCRdb remains unchecked. Looked up from germline, CDR1 is MNHEY and CDR2 is SMNVEV (reference sequence). The CDR3 runs to 12 residues.

The chain links TRBV6-5 to TRBJ1-4. CDR1 and CDR2 from the germline V gene are MNHEY and SVGAGI. The CDR3 sequence is 13 residues long. The CDR3 spells CASSYGVIEKLFF.

The chain's CDR3 is CASSRGGWIEQFF. The rearrangement uses TRBV19 and TRBJ2-1; checking the TCRdb D call of TRBD1 is not possible without DNA. The length of the CDR3 is 13 residues. The germline V gene has CDR1 LNHDA and CDR2 SQIVND (reference sequence).

The chain uses TRBV11-2 and TRBJ2-5; there is no DNA to check the TCRdb D call of TRBD1. Germline V gene data show CDR1 as SGHAT and CDR2 as FQNNGV. There are 14 residues in the CDR3. CDR3 sequence reads: CASSLGRGRQTQYF.

This rearrangement joins TRBV9 to TRBJ2-5; the TRBD1 assignment by TCRdb is unverifiable without DNA. CDR3 length equals 14 residues. From germline, CDR1 is SGDLS and CDR2 YYNGEE. CDR3 sequence: CASSVGGGGETQYF.

CDR3 region: CASSLIEGFPGELFF. The V and J genes are TRBV4-1 and TRBJ2-2; there is no DNA to check the TCRdb D call of TRBD1. The CDR3 length is 15 residues. Germline CDR1 and CDR2: MGHRA and YSYEKL.

The CDR3 spells CPSSQGYTLGLGYGEQFF. This sequence joins TRBV4-3 and TRBJ2-1. Germline V gene data show CDR1 as LGHNA and CDR2 as YSLEER. This CDR3 has 18 amino acids.

The chain combines TRBV19 with TRBJ2-1; TCRdb's D gene call, TRBD1, goes unchecked for lack of DNA. Germline V lookup: CDR1 LNHDA, CDR2 SQIVND (reference sequence). The CDR3 consists of 15 residues. The CDR3 spells CASSTAPGSLDEQFF.